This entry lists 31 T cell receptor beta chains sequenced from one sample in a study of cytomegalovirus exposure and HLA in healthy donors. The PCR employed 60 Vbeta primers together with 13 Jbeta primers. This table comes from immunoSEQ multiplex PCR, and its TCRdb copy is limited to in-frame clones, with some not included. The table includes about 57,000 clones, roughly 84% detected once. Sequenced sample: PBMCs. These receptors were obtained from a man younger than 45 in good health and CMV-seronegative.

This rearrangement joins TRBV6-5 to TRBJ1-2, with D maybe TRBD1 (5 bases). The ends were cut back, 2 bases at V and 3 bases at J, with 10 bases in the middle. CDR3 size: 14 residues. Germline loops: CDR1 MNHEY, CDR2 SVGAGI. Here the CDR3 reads CASSYQGGDYGYTF. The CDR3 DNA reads TGTGCCAGCAGTTACCAGGGCGGGGACTATGGCTACACCTTC.

The CDR3 loop reads CASSQDNEAFRKNIQYF. Here the CDR3 DNA reads TGCGCCAGCAGCCAAGATAACGAGGCCTTTAGAAAAAACATTCAGTACTTC. J is TRBJ2-4 and V is TRBV4-3; D ambiguous. Trimming took 0 bases from V and 4 from J, leaving 16 bases between them. This CDR3 has 17 residues. In germline, CDR1 is LGHNA, CDR2 YSLEER.

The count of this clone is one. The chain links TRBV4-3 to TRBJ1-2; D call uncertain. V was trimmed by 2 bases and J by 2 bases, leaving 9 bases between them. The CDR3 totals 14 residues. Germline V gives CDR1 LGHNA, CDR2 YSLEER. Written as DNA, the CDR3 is TGCGCCAGCAGCCAAATAGACACCAACTATGGCTACACCTTC. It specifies CASSQIDTNYGYTF.

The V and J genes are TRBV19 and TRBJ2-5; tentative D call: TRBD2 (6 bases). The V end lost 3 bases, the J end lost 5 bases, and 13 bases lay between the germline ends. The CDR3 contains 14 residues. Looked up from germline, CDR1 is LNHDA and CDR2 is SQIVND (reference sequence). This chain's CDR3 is CASSIEGSGETQYF. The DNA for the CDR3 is TGTGCCAGTAGTATTGAGGGGAGCGGGGAGACCCAGTACTTC. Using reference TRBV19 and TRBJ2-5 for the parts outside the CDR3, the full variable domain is DGGITQSPKYLFRKEGQNVTLSCEQNLNHDAMYWYRQDPGQGLRLIYYSQIVNDFQKGDIAEGYSVSREKKESFPLTVTSAQKNPTAFYLCASSIEGSGETQYFGPGTRLLVL.

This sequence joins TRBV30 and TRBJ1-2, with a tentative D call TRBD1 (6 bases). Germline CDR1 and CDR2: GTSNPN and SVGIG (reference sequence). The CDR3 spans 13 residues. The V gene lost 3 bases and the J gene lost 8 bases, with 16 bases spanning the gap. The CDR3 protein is CAWRSRGGGGYTF. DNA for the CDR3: TGTGCCTGGAGGTCGAGGGGCGGGGGCGGCTACACCTTC.

The CDR3 is CASRVGRGVAFF. In DNA form, the CDR3 reads TGTGCAAGTCGCGTGGGCAGGGGTGTAGCTTTCTTT. The chain combines TRBV12-2 with TRBJ1-1; the table gives TRBD1 as D, unverified against the DNA. TRBV12-2 is listed as a pseudogene. This CDR3 has 12 residues.

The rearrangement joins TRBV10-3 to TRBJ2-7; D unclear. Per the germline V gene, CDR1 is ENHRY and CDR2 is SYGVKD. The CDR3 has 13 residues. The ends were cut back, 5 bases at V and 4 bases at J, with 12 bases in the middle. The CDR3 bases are TGTGCCATCAGTTGGAGTGATGGGTACGAGCAGTACTTC. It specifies CAISWSDGYEQYF.

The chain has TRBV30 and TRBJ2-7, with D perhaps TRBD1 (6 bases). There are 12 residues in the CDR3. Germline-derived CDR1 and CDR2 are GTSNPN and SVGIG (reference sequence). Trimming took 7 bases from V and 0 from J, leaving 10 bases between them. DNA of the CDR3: TGTGCCTCCACAGGGCTCTCCTACGAGCAGTACTTC. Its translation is CASTGLSYEQYF.

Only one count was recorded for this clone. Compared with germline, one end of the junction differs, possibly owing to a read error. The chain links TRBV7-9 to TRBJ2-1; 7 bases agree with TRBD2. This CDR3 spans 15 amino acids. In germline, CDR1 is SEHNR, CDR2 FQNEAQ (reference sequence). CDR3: CSSAYGGSSYNEQFF. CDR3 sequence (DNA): TGTTCCAGCGCCTACGGGGGGTCTTCCTACAATGAGCAGTTCTTC.

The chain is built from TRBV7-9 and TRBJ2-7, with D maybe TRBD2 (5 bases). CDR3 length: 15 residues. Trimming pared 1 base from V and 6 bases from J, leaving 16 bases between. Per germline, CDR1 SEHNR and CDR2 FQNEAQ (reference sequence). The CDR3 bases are TGTGCCAGCAGCTTAGAGGGCCCACTAAGCGGCGAGCAGTACTTC. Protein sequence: CASSLEGPLSGEQYF.

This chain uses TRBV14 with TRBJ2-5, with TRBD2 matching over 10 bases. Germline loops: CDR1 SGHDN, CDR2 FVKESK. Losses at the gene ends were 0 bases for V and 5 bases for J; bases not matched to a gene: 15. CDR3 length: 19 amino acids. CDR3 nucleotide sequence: TGTGCCAGCAGCCAAGACCTCGGGCTAGCGGGGGACGTGGGGGAGACCCAGTACTTC. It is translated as CASSQDLGLAGDVGETQYF.

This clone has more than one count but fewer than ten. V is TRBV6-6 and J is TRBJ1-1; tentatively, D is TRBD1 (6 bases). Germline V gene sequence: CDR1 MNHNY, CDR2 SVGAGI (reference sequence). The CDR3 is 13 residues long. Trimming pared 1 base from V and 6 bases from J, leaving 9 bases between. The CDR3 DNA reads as TGTGCCAGCAGTTACTTTCCAGGGGCTGAAGCTTTCTTT. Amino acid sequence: CASSYFPGAEAFF.

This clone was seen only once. Here the CDR3 DNA reads TGCGCCAGCAGTGGGGGTGGCGGGAGTGGGACGACCCAGTACTTC. This codes for CASSGGGGSGTTQYF. This chain links TRBV10-2 with TRBJ2-5; 7 nucleotides line up with TRBD2. The CDR3 is 15 residues long. The ends lost 4 bases at V and 7 bases at J; junction bases unmatched: 12. From germline, CDR1 is WSHSY and CDR2 SAAADI.

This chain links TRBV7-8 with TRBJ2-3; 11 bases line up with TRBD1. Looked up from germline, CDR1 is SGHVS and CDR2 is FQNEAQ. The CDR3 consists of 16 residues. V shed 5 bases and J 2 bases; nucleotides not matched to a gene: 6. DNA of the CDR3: TGTGCCAGCAGCGTCGGGACAGGGGGTATCACAGATACGCAGTATTTT. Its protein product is CASSVGTGGITDTQYF.

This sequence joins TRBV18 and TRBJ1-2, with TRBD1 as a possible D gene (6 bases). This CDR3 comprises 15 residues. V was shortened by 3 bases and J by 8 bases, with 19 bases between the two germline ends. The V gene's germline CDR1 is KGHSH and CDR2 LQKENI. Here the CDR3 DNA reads TGTGCCAGCTCACCGGACAGACTTCAACTATTAGGCTACACCTTC. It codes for CASSPDRLQLLGYTF.

The CDR3: CASRRGTSNSYEQYF. The CDR3 region has the DNA TGTGCCAGCAGACGAGGGACTTCCAACTCCTACGAGCAGTACTTC. V and J are TRBV27 and TRBJ2-7; D is perhaps TRBD2 (6 bases). CDR1 MNHEY and CDR2 SMNVEV come from the germline V gene (reference sequence). The CDR3 runs to 15 residues. The V and J ends lost 6 bases and 0 bases respectively, with 15 bases between them.

The DNA for the CDR3 is TGTGCCTGGAGTTCCAGACGGGGTGATGGCTACACCTTC. It encodes CAWSSRRGDGYTF. J is TRBJ1-2 and V is TRBV30; no clear D. V lost 2 bases, J lost 6 bases, and 13 bases lay in between. This CDR3 comprises 13 residues. CDR1 and CDR2 from the germline V gene are GTSNPN and SVGIG (reference sequence).

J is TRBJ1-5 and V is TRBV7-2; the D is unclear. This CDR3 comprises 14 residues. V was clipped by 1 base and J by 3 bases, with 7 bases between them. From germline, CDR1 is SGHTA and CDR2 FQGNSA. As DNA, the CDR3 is TGTGCCAGCAGCTTAGACAGCTACAATCAGCCCCAGCATTTT. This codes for CASSLDSYNQPQHF. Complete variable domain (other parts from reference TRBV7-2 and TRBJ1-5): GAGVSQSPSNKVTEKGKDVELRCDPISGHTALYWYRQSLGQGLEFLIYFQGNSAPDKSGLPSDRFSAERTGGSVSTLTIQRTQQEDSAVYLCASSLDSYNQPQHFGDGTRLSIL.

CDR3: CASSLEHQGTQHF. The CDR3 coding sequence is TGTGCCAGCAGCCTGGAACACCAGGGGACCCAGCATTTT. The rearrangement uses TRBV11-2 and TRBJ1-5; tentatively, D is TRBD1 (6 bases). Germline CDR1 SGHAT, CDR2 FQNNGV. The CDR3 runs 13 residues. V shed 5 bases and J shed 11 bases, with 16 bases lying between them.

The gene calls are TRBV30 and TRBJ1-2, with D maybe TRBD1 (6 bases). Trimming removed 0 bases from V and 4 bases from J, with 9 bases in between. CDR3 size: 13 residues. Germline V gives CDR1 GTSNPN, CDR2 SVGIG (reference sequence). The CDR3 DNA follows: TGTGCCTGGAGTGTTGAGGGGGTCTATGGCTACACCTTC. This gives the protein CAWSVEGVYGYTF.

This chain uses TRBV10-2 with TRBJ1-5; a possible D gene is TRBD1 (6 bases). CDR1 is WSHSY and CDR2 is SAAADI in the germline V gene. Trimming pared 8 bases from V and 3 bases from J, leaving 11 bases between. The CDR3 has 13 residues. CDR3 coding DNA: TGCGCCAGCGGCGGACAGCCCAATCAGCCCCAGCATTTT. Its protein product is CASGGQPNQPQHF.

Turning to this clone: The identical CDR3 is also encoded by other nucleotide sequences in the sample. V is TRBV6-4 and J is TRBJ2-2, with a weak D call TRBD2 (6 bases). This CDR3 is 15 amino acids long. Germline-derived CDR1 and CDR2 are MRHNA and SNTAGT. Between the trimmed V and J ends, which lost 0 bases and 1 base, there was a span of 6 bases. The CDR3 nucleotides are TGTGCCAGCAGTGACTCGGGGGGGAACACCGGGGAGCTGTTTTTT. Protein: CASSDSGGNTGELFF.

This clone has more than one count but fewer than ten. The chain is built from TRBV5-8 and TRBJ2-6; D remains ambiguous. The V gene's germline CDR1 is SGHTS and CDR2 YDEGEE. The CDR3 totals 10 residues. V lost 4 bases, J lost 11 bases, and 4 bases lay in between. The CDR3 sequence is CASSPYVLTF. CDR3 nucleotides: TGTGCCAGCAGCCCCTACGTCCTGACTTTC.

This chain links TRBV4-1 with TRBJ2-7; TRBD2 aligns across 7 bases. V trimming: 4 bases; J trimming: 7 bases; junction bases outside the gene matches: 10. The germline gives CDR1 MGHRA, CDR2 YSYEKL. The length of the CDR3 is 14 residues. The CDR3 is CASSPGRGLGEQYF. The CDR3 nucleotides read TGCGCCAGCAGCCCAGGGAGGGGTTTGGGGGAGCAGTACTTC.

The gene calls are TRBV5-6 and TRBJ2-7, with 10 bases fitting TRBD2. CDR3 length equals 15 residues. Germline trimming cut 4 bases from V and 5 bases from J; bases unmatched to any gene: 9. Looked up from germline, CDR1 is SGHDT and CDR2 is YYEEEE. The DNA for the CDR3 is TGTGCCAGCAGCCCTCCAGCGGGAGGGCCCCACGAGCAGTACTTC. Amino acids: CASSPPAGGPHEQYF. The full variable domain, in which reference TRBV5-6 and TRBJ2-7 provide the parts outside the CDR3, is DAGVTQSPTHLIKTRGQQVTLRCSPKSGHDTVSWYQQALGQGPQFIFQYYEEEERQRGNFPDRFSGHQFPNYSSELNVNALLLGDSALYLCASSPPAGGPHEQYFGPGTRLTVT.

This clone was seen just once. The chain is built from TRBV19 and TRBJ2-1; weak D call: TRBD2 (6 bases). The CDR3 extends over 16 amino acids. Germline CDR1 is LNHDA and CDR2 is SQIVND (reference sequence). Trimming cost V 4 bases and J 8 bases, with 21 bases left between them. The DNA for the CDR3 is TGTGCCAGTAGTAACCTCGGGACTTCCCGAGGGGATGAGCAGTTCTTC. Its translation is CASSNLGTSRGDEQFF.

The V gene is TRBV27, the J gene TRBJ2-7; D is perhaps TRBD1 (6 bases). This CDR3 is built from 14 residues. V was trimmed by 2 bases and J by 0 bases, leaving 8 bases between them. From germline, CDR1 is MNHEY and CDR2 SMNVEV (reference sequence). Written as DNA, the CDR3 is TGTGCCAGCAGTTTAGGACAGTTCTCCTACGAGCAGTACTTC. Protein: CASSLGQFSYEQYF.

The chain's CDR3 is CASRKTGDGYTF. The CDR3 bases are TGTGCCAGCAGAAAGACAGGGGACGGCTACACCTTC. The gene calls are TRBV2 and TRBJ1-2; 8 positions match TRBD1. After removal of 6 bases from V and 8 bases from J, the junction contained 5 bases not matched to a gene. The CDR3 sequence is 12 residues long. The germline CDR1 and CDR2 sequences are SNHLY and FYNNEI.

The CDR3 coding sequence is TGTGCCTGGAGTAGGGCGGGTGGGGGCGATGAGCAGTTCTTC. It codes for CAWSRAGGGDEQFF. The V call is TRBV30, the J call TRBJ2-1; possibly TRBD1 for D (6 bases). Trimming took off 2 bases at V and 8 bases at J, with 16 bases between the two ends. CDR3 length: 14 residues. In germline, CDR1 is GTSNPN, CDR2 SVGIG (reference sequence).

The CDR3, as DNA: TGTGCCAGTAGTCTTGGAAGGGGGGGAGAGAGGCAGCCCCAGCATTTT. It translates to CASSLGRGGERQPQHF. V is TRBV19 and J is TRBJ1-5; tentatively, D is TRBD1 (6 bases). Germline CDR1 is LNHDA and CDR2 is SQIVND (reference sequence). This CDR3 has 16 residues. V lost 5 bases and J lost 7, with 21 bases in between.

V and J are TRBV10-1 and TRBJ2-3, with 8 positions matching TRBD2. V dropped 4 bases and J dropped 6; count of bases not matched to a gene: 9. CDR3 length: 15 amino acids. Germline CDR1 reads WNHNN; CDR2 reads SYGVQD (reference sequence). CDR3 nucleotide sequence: TGCGCCAGCAGTGTAAGAAGCGGGAGAGGGGATACGCAGTATTTT. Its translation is CASSVRSGRGDTQYF.